This T cell receptor beta chain was sequenced during a study of CD8+CD57+ T cells in acquired aplastic anemia. Study in general: An average of roughly 2.9 ug of DNA was obtained from sorted CD4+ and CD8+ cells. Roughly 10.8 million reads were obtained on average for healthy donor CD4+ cells.

The germline CDR1 and CDR2 sequences are WSHSY and SAAADI. With 7 bases removed from V and 0 bases from J, the gap between germline ends came to 16 bases. The length of the CDR3 is 15 residues. Concerning this clonotype itself: As yet, its antigen is unknown.

Whole-study findings and limits: A significant difference in CD8+ Simpson's diversity between patients and controls was not found. The study identified more than 25 CD8+ CDR3 sequences shared by patients and controls.

Genomic DNA provided the template from which TCR beta VDJ and CDR3 profiles were obtained. Via MiXCR, TCRdb re-called the reads, giving one row per CDR3 protein. The data contain approximately 170,000 distinct CDR3 sequences, 54% of them singletons. This rearrangement joins TRBV10-2 to TRBJ2-7; possibly TRBD1 or TRBD2 for D (5 bases each). This clonotype was sampled from a human donor in good health, serving as a control. The sample taken for sequencing was sorted CD4+, CD8+, or CD8+CD57+ T cells (not recorded which) from PBMCs. CDR3 in amino acids: CASNAGTPSSYEQYF. As DNA, the CDR3 is TGCGCCAGCAACGCCGGGACCCCGAGCTCCTACGAGCAGTACTTC.